This passage covers 18 T cell receptor beta chains from one sample sequenced in a study of T cells in Graves' hyperthyroidism and ophthalmopathy. What was amplified from RNA transcripts were TCR beta CDR3 regions. The HTBI primer set served for first-round RT-PCR of the TCR CDR3. From the multiplex PCR reads, TCRdb called clonotypes with MiXCR, one entry per CDR3 protein. The sample yields a few hundred thousand distinct CDR3 sequences, roughly 18% seen once. What was sequenced was blood. These TCRs come from a woman aged 18 to 35 with Graves' ophthalmopathy.

A remark on this clonotype: This may come from a read error, since a much larger clone is one base off. This sequence joins TRBV6-1 and TRBJ1-2; tentative D call: TRBD1 (6 bases). The length of the CDR3 is 13 residues. Germline values: CDR1 MNHNS, CDR2 SASEGT. Trimming pared 3 bases from V and 6 bases from J, leaving 11 bases between. CDR3 bases: TGTGCCAGCAGTGACGGGGGGCGGAATGGCTACACCTTC. It is translated as CASSDGGRNGYTF.

This clonotype occurred a few times. The chain joins TRBV7-9 to TRBJ1-2; D may be TRBD1 (5 bases). Germline loops: CDR1 SEHNR, CDR2 FQNEAQ (reference sequence). The V gene lost 2 bases and the J gene lost 4 bases, with 14 bases spanning the gap. This CDR3 is built from 15 residues. CDR3 sequence reads: CASSLSSDISYGYTF. The CDR3 DNA follows: TGTGCCAGCAGCTTATCTTCGGACATTTCCTATGGCTACACCTTC.

This clonotype was picked up many times. This CDR3 is CASSEAGRGRLIDGYTF. For the CDR3, the DNA is TGTGCCAGCAGTGAAGCGGGCAGGGGGCGCTTAATCGATGGCTACACCTTC. The chain is built from TRBV6-1 and TRBJ1-2, with 8 bases aligning to TRBD1. This CDR3 spans 17 amino acids. V trimming: 0 bases; J trimming: 6 bases; junction bases outside the gene matches: 12. The germline V gene has CDR1 MNHNS and CDR2 SASEGT.

The rearrangement joins TRBV28 to TRBJ2-7, with 14 positions matching TRBD2. The CDR3 length is 20 residues. Unmatched junction bases numbered 14, after V lost 2 bases and J lost 2 bases. Germline CDR1 reads MDHEN; CDR2 reads SYDVKM. CDR3 bases: TGTGCCAGCAGTTTAGCCCCCCCCGGGACTAGCGGGGGACGGGCCTACGAGCAGTACTTC. Translation: CASSLAPPGTSGGRAYEQYF.

There are many counts of this clonotype. This rearrangement joins TRBV6-1 to TRBJ1-5; a possible D gene is TRBD1 (5 bases). The germline gives CDR1 MNHNS, CDR2 SASEGT. V dropped 10 bases and J dropped 8 bases, with 15 bases sitting between them. The CDR3 is made up of 12 amino acids. The CDR3 nucleotides read TGTGCCACCCCCAAGGGGATGGAGCCCCAGCATTTT. It specifies CATPKGMEPQHF.

This clonotype was observed many times. The chain joins TRBV6-1 to TRBJ1-6; no clear D. This CDR3 is 14 amino acids long. CDR1 is MNHNS and CDR2 is SASEGT in the germline V gene. The germline V and J ends were trimmed by 3 bases and 7 bases, with 10 bases remaining between them. The CDR3 sequence: CASSDHEENSPLHF. CDR3 bases: TGTGCCAGCAGTGACCACGAGGAAAATTCACCCCTCCACTTT.

This chain uses TRBV28 with TRBJ1-3; D ambiguous. With 3 bases removed from V and 0 bases from J, the gap between germline ends came to 12 bases. This CDR3 region has 16 residues. Germline V gene sequence: CDR1 MDHEN, CDR2 SYDVKM. CDR3 sequence (DNA): TGTGCCAGCAGTTTCTCCTCCAGGAGCTCTGGAAACACCATATATTTT. This sequence encodes CASSFSSRSSGNTIYF.

This clonotype showed up many times. This chain links TRBV27 with TRBJ2-1; 8 bases match TRBD2. V dropped 6 bases and J dropped 0; count of bases not matched to a gene: 7. Germline V lookup: CDR1 MNHEY, CDR2 SMNVEV (reference sequence). The CDR3 consists of 16 residues. For the CDR3, the DNA is TGTGCCAGCAGAGAACCGCGGGGGGCCTCCTACAATGAGCAGTTCTTC. Its protein is CASREPRGASYNEQFF.

This clonotype has a count of ten or more. This chain connects TRBV5-8 to TRBJ2-3, with D unclear. Germline-derived CDR1 and CDR2 are SGHTS and YDEGEE. The CDR3 covers 17 residues. The ends were cut back, 0 bases at V and 2 bases at J, with 16 bases in the middle. The CDR3 DNA reads as TGTGCCAGCAGCTTGGAGGCTGACCCCTATAACACAGATACGCAGTATTTT. Protein sequence: CASSLEADPYNTDTQYF.

This clonotype was seen at least ten times. CDR3 coding DNA: TGTGCCAGCAGTTTGTGGCTAGCGAAGGAGACCCAGTACTTC. This gives the protein CASSLWLAKETQYF. The genes are TRBV28 and TRBJ2-5; possibly TRBD2 for D (6 bases). The V end was cut by 3 bases, the J end by 5 bases, with 13 bases between. Germline CDR1 MDHEN, CDR2 SYDVKM. The CDR3 length is 14 residues. Variable domain in full (rest from reference TRBV28 and TRBJ2-5): DVKVTQSSRYLVKRTGEKVFLECVQDMDHENMFWYRQDPGLGLRLIYFSYDVKMKEKGDIPEGYSVSREKKERFSLILESASTNQTSMYLCASSLWLAKETQYFGPGTRLLVL.

The chain has TRBV4-3 and TRBJ2-1, with 7 positions matching TRBD1. Trimming cost V 3 bases and J 5 bases; bases outside gene matches: 10. Germline V gene sequence: CDR1 LGHNA, CDR2 YSLEER. CDR3 length: 16 residues. CDR3 region: CASSQGPGQNNNEQFF. The CDR3 DNA reads TGCGCCAGCAGCCAGGGACCGGGACAGAATAACAATGAGCAGTTCTTC.

About this clonotype itself: This may be a read error: a much more frequent sequence differs by one nucleotide. The J gene is TRBJ1-2, the V gene TRBV28; unclear D gene. Per germline, CDR1 MDHEN and CDR2 SYDVKM. Trimming removed 5 bases from V and 0 bases from J, with 13 bases in between. The CDR3 covers 15 residues. The CDR3 sequence is CASSPGPITNYGYTF. Written as DNA, the CDR3 is TGTGCCAGCAGTCCAGGCCCCATTACTAACTATGGCTACACCTTC.

This clonotype was found a few times. The chain has TRBV5-4 and TRBJ1-2; D is possibly TRBD1 (5 bases). Trimming stripped 2 bases from V and 8 bases from J, with 10 bases between. The CDR3 loop spans 12 amino acids. Per the germline V gene, CDR1 is SGHNT and CDR2 is YYREEE (reference sequence). The CDR3 protein is CASSLQEGGYTF. The CDR3 nucleotides are TGTGCCAGCAGCTTACAGGAAGGGGGCTACACCTTC.

V is TRBV10-3 and J is TRBJ2-2, with TRBD1 matching over 7 bases. Germline V gene lookup returns CDR1 ENHRY and CDR2 SYGVKD. The CDR3 runs 16 residues. Trimming removed 4 bases from V and 1 base from J; junction bases left unmatched: 6. The CDR3 DNA reads TGTGCCATCAGTGGCCGACAGGGAGTGAACACCGGGGAGCTGTTTTTT. Translated, it gives CAISGRQGVNTGELFF.

CDR3 DNA sequence: TGTGCCAGCAGGCGGACGGGAAACACCATATATTTT. Translated: CASRRTGNTIYF. This chain links TRBV28 with TRBJ1-3; no definite D call. CDR1 and CDR2 from the germline V gene are MDHEN and SYDVKM. V was pared by 6 bases and J by 4 bases, with 7 bases between. The CDR3 runs to 12 residues.

The chain joins TRBV6-1 to TRBJ2-7; the match to TRBD1 covers 8 bases. Germline CDR1 and CDR2: MNHNS and SASEGT. V shed 6 bases and J 4 bases; nucleotides not matched to a gene: 8. This CDR3 contains 14 residues. The CDR3 region is CASRKDRGQYEQYF. CDR3 nucleotide sequence: TGTGCCAGCAGAAAAGACAGGGGACAATACGAGCAGTACTTC.

Concerning this clonotype: This may be a read error, as it is one base from a much larger clone. Written as DNA, the CDR3 is TGCAGCGGAACGACAGGGGCGAACCCTGAAGCTTTCTTT. Protein: CSGTTGANPEAFF. The chain carries TRBV29-1 and TRBJ1-1; 8 nucleotides align to TRBD1. The CDR3 runs to 13 residues. CDR1 is SQVTM and CDR2 is ANQGSEA in the germline V gene.

The chain joins TRBV4-3 to TRBJ2-7; 8 bases line up with TRBD2. Trimming removed 0 bases from V and 2 bases from J; junction bases left unmatched: 9. CDR1 is LGHNA and CDR2 is YSLEER in the germline V gene. The CDR3 covers 17 residues. CDR3 bases: TGCGCCAGCAGCCAAGATCTTGGCACTAGCGGTCCCTACGAGCAGTACTTC. This gives the protein CASSQDLGTSGPYEQYF.